These 5 T cell receptor beta chains were sequenced from one sample in a study of shared clonotypes between healthy human individuals. Sequencing used immunoSEQ multiplex PCR; TCRdb keeps in-frame clones, though not all of them. The data show 500,000 to 650,000 clones, about 80% seen once. The material sequenced was PBMCs. These receptors originate from a woman in her thirties or forties in good health. Some clones in this sample may be carry-over from other donors' samples.

The rearrangement uses TRBV18 and TRBJ1-3; D call uncertain. Trimming removed 8 bases at V and 0 bases at J, with 20 bases between. The CDR3 has 17 amino acids. Germline loops: CDR1 KGHSH, CDR2 LQKENI. CDR3 nucleotides: TGTGCCAGCGCTCCCTACGGAGGGTTCCCCTCTGGAAACACCATATATTTT. Amino acid sequence: CASAPYGGFPSGNTIYF.

The rearrangement joins TRBV29-1 to TRBJ2-1; D possibly corresponds to TRBD2 (6 bases). V gave up 3 bases and J gave up 6 bases, with 18 bases separating them. The CDR3 has 15 amino acids. Per germline, CDR1 SQVTM and CDR2 ANQGSEA. This chain's CDR3 is CSVDPLAGGINEQFF. DNA of the CDR3: TGCAGCGTTGACCCTCTAGCTGGGGGGATCAATGAGCAGTTCTTC.

This chain uses TRBV2 with TRBJ2-3, with D perhaps matching TRBD1 (12 bases). The CDR3 is 20 residues long. The V gene lost 5 bases and the J gene lost 7 bases, with 34 bases spanning the gap. CDR1 SNHLY and CDR2 FYNNEI come from the germline V gene. This CDR3 is CASSLPGQGASGRSANTQYF. The DNA for the CDR3 is TGTGCCAGCAGTCTCCCGGGACAGGGGGCTAGCGGGAGGTCTGCGAATACGCAGTATTTT.

This clone appeared a single time. This chain uses TRBV6-1 with TRBJ1-5; 9 bases are shared with TRBD1. The CDR3 runs to 13 residues. With 9 bases clipped from V and 6 bases from J, the junction kept 6 bases outside the gene matches. Germline V gene data show CDR1 as MNHNS and CDR2 as SASEGT. Here the CDR3 DNA reads TGTGCCAGTGGGGACAGGGTTGGTCAGCCCCAGCATTTT. It encodes CASGDRVGQPQHF.

The table lists this clone with a count of one. The chain carries TRBV4-3 and TRBJ1-4; a weak D match, TRBD1 (6 bases). Trimming took 4 bases from V and 6 from J, leaving 15 bases between them. This CDR3 is 15 amino acids long. CDR1 and CDR2 (germline): LGHNA, YSLEER. The CDR3 region has the DNA TGCGCCAGCAGCCCAGCGGGGGGCGCATATGAAAAACTGTTTTTT. Translation: CASSPAGGAYEKLFF.